The 29 T cell receptor beta chains below all came from one sample that was sequenced in a study of early T cells in non-severe SARS-CoV-2 infection. TCRdb called the 5' RACE reads again in MiXCR, with one record for every CDR3 protein. The data hold about 39,000 distinct CDR3 sequences, with over 3.5% observed a single time. Sequenced sample: whole blood. The receptors stem from an adult who was a healthcare worker with PCR-confirmed SARS-CoV-2 infection or an uninfected control (not recorded which).

This clonotype came up many times. The V call is TRBV3-1, the J call TRBJ2-5; tentatively, D is TRBD2 (7 bases). CDR3 size: 14 residues. CDR1 and CDR2 (germline): LGHDT, YNNKEL (reference sequence). V was cut by 4 bases and J by 2 bases, with 11 bases left in between. The CDR3 DNA reads as TGTGCCAGCAGCCTGCGGGGGCCTCAAGAGACCCAGTACTTC. Amino acids: CASSLRGPQETQYF.

Ten or more counts support this clonotype. The genes are TRBV7-2 and TRBJ2-3; D gene ambiguous. The ends were cut back, 5 bases at V and 3 bases at J, with 9 bases in the middle. Germline-derived CDR1 and CDR2 are SGHTA and FQGNSA. The CDR3 loop spans 13 amino acids. The chain's CDR3 is CASSPYQTDTQYF. CDR3 coding DNA: TGTGCCAGCAGCCCATACCAGACAGATACGCAGTATTTT.

At least ten counts were recorded for this clonotype. V gene TRBV7-8 combines with J gene TRBJ1-2, with D possibly matching TRBD1 (5 bases). The CDR3 runs to 13 residues. V lost 8 bases and J lost 4, with 14 bases in between. The V gene's germline CDR1 is SGHVS and CDR2 FQNEAQ. The CDR3 DNA sequence: TGTGCCAGCGGGATGGGGCGGGGCTATGGCTACACCTTC. This encodes CASGMGRGYGYTF.

This clonotype has more than one count but fewer than ten. This chain connects TRBV6-2 or TRBV6-3 to TRBJ2-7; 12 positions match TRBD2. Losses at the gene ends were 5 bases for V and 3 bases for J; bases not matched to a gene: 5. The CDR3 is made up of 15 amino acids. Germline V gene lookup returns CDR1 MNHEY and CDR2 SVGEGT. This CDR3 is CASSPRTSGNYEQYF. CDR3 nucleotides: TGTGCCAGCAGTCCCAGGACTAGCGGGAACTACGAGCAGTACTTC.

This clonotype was observed many times. This sequence joins TRBV7-9 and TRBJ2-5; TRBD2 matches at 7 bases. The germline CDR1 and CDR2 sequences are SEHNR and FQNEAQ (reference sequence). This CDR3 spans 13 amino acids. With V trimmed by 2 bases and J by 5 bases, 2 bases remained unmatched. Here the CDR3 DNA reads TGTGCCAGCAGCTTATGGGGGGGTGAGACCCAGTACTTC. This sequence encodes CASSLWGGETQYF.

The V call is TRBV6-2 or TRBV6-3, the J call TRBJ2-7, with TRBD2 matching 12 bases. Germline CDR1 and CDR2: MNHEY and SVGEGT. The CDR3 covers 17 residues. V gave up 4 bases and J gave up 1 base; unmatched junction bases: 8. This CDR3 reads CASSFGLAGRQSYEQYF. The CDR3 DNA sequence: TGTGCCAGCAGTTTTGGACTAGCGGGGAGACAATCCTACGAGCAGTACTTC.

The V gene is TRBV29-1, the J gene TRBJ2-3, with TRBD2 as a possible D gene (7 bases). This CDR3 has 14 residues. From germline, CDR1 is SQVTM and CDR2 ANQGSEA. In nucleotides, the CDR3 is TGCAGTTTGAAGGGCGGGGGCGGAGGAGATACGCAGTATTTT. It codes for CSLKGGGGGDTQYF.

This clonotype was counted ten times or more. DNA of the CDR3: TGTGCCAGCTCACGGGGACCGTTCGGTGAAGCTTTCTTT. It is translated as CASSRGPFGEAFF. This sequence joins TRBV18 and TRBJ1-1; D may be TRBD1 (5 bases). CDR1 is KGHSH and CDR2 is LQKENI in the germline V gene. This CDR3 spans 13 amino acids. The V end lost 4 bases, the J end lost 7 bases, and 13 bases lay between the germline ends.

This clonotype was observed at least ten times. This rearrangement joins TRBV28 to TRBJ2-7; 7 positions match TRBD1. The CDR3 runs 13 residues. The junction had 7 bases not matched to a gene; V was cut back by 5 bases and J by 6 bases. Germline values: CDR1 MDHEN, CDR2 SYDVKM. DNA of the CDR3: TGTGCCAGCAGTCCGCGGACAGGTAGCGAGCAGTACTTC. It specifies CASSPRTGSEQYF.

This clonotype was detected many times. This chain links TRBV7-2 with TRBJ2-3; D gene unclear. V dropped 5 bases and J dropped 0 bases, with 9 bases sitting between them. The CDR3 runs 14 residues. The V gene's germline CDR1 is SGHTA and CDR2 FQGNSA. DNA of the CDR3: TGTGCCAGCAGCACCACTACTAGCACAGATACGCAGTATTTT. This gives the protein CASSTTTSTDTQYF.

This clonotype was seen more than once but under ten times. V is TRBV12-3 or TRBV12-4 and J is TRBJ1-2, with 7 bases aligning to TRBD1. This CDR3 has 12 residues. V gave up 7 bases and J gave up 5 bases; unmatched junction bases: 4. CDR3 protein: CASTLGQYGYTF. Here the CDR3 DNA reads TGTGCCAGCACTCTGGGACAGTATGGCTACACCTTC.

This clonotype has a handful of counts. The chain is built from TRBV7-8 and TRBJ2-2; D possibly corresponds to TRBD2 (5 bases). CDR1 and CDR2 (germline): SGHVS, FQNEAQ. The CDR3 extends over 15 amino acids. V was shortened by 5 bases and J by 4 bases, with 14 bases between the two germline ends. CDR3 residues: CASSLNTRGTGELFF. In nucleotides, the CDR3 is TGTGCCAGCAGCCTCAATACTCGGGGCACCGGGGAGCTGTTTTTT.

The V gene is TRBV27, the J gene TRBJ1-1; tentative D call: TRBD1 (6 bases). Per germline, CDR1 MNHEY and CDR2 SMNVEV (reference sequence). The CDR3 spans 13 residues. Trimming cost V 4 bases and J 5 bases, with 11 bases left between them. CDR3 region: CASSSGGRTEAFF. DNA of the CDR3: TGTGCCAGCAGTTCGGGGGGGCGGACTGAAGCTTTCTTT.

This clonotype was counted ten times or more. J is TRBJ1-1 and V is TRBV7-9; D not resolved. V was shortened by 5 bases and J by 3 bases, with 7 bases between the two germline ends. The CDR3 loop spans 12 amino acids. Germline CDR1 and CDR2: SEHNR and FQNEAQ (reference sequence). The DNA of the CDR3 is TGTGCCAGCAGCCGTGGAGACACTGAAGCTTTCTTT. Protein: CASSRGDTEAFF.

CDR3 sequence reads: CASSGRGRLAPKETQYF. CDR3 bases: TGCGCCAGCAGCGGCAGGGGAAGGCTAGCTCCTAAAGAGACCCAGTACTTC. The chain recombines TRBV10-1 with TRBJ2-5, with a possible D match to TRBD1 (6 bases). The ends were cut back, 6 bases at V and 3 bases at J, with 23 bases in the middle. CDR3 length: 17 residues. CDR1 is WNHNN and CDR2 is SYGVQD in the germline V gene (reference sequence).

In its sample, this clonotype was seen many times. The CDR3 protein is CASSSTALTGELFF. The CDR3 DNA sequence: TGTGCCAGCAGCTCGACAGCGCTCACCGGGGAGCTGTTTTTT. V gene TRBV7-6 combines with J gene TRBJ2-2; maybe TRBD1 (5 bases). The CDR3 is made up of 14 amino acids. Trimming pared 4 bases from V and 4 bases from J, leaving 10 bases between. The germline V gene has CDR1 SGHVS and CDR2 FNYEAQ.

The V and J genes are TRBV7-7 and TRBJ2-1, with D perhaps TRBD1 (5 bases). The CDR3 is 14 amino acids. The germline gives CDR1 SSHAT, CDR2 FNYEAQ (reference sequence). Trimming took off 5 bases at V and 5 bases at J, with 13 bases between the two ends. DNA for the CDR3: TGTGCCAGCAGCCACATAGAAGGGGACAATGAGCAGTTCTTC. Translated, it gives CASSHIEGDNEQFF.

This clonotype was detected a few times. This chain joins TRBV5-1 and TRBJ2-5; D remains unclear. This CDR3 is 16 amino acids long. Germline CDR1 is SGHRS and CDR2 is YFSETQ. The V gene lost 0 bases and the J gene lost 1 base, with 13 bases spanning the gap. CDR3 in amino acids: CASSLERHHRQETQYF. As DNA, the CDR3 is TGCGCCAGCAGCTTGGAGCGCCACCACCGCCAAGAGACCCAGTACTTC.

This clonotype has a count of ten or more. The chain recombines TRBV7-2 with TRBJ1-5; D is undetermined. V lost 3 bases to trimming and J lost 4 bases, with 4 bases between them. This CDR3 has 12 residues. Germline CDR1 is SGHTA and CDR2 is FQGNSA. CDR3 nucleotides: TGTGCCAGCAGCTTCTGGAATCAGCCCCAGCATTTT. This sequence encodes CASSFWNQPQHF.

This clonotype occurred many times. The V gene is TRBV3-1, the J gene TRBJ2-6; the D is unclear. The CDR3 totals 17 residues. V was pared by 0 bases and J by 4 bases, with 13 bases between. Looked up from germline, CDR1 is LGHDT and CDR2 is YNNKEL (reference sequence). DNA for the CDR3: TGTGCCAGCAGCCAAGATCCCCGCGGCAGGGGGGCCAACGTCCTGACTTTC. Its protein product is CASSQDPRGRGANVLTF.

Only a few counts were recorded for this clonotype. The genes are TRBV10-3 and TRBJ1-1; D unclear. V lost 4 bases and J 0 bases, leaving 12 bases between the germline ends. Germline CDR1 ENHRY, CDR2 SYGVKD. The CDR3 totals 15 residues. The CDR3 spells CAISVQVSMNTEAFF. CDR3 DNA: TGTGCCATCAGTGTTCAGGTTTCTATGAACACTGAAGCTTTCTTT.

This clonotype showed up many times. The chain couples TRBV7-9 to TRBJ1-2, with unresolved D. The germline V gene has CDR1 SEHNR and CDR2 FQNEAQ (reference sequence). This CDR3 region has 12 residues. The CDR3 region has the DNA TGTGCGGCGGACGGTACGGACTATGGCTACACCTTC. Amino acid sequence: CAADGTDYGYTF.

This clonotype showed up just a few times. The J gene is TRBJ1-1, the V gene TRBV20-1; D gene ambiguous. Trimming took 0 bases from V and 3 from J, leaving 14 bases between them. The CDR3 totals 15 residues. Germline V CDR1 and CDR2: DFQATT, SNEGSKA (reference sequence). In DNA form, the CDR3 reads TGCAGTGCTAGAGATAGACGGAAAGCGTACACTGAAGCTTTCTTT. It is translated as CSARDRRKAYTEAFF.

This clonotype turned up a few times. Here the CDR3 reads CAWSVLSPDTQYF. Here the CDR3 DNA reads TGTGCCTGGAGTGTCCTATCGCCAGATACGCAGTATTTT. This chain joins TRBV30 and TRBJ2-3; D gene uncertain. Trimming left V 0 bases short and J 4 bases short, with 8 bases between. This CDR3 region has 13 residues. The germline CDR1 and CDR2 sequences are GTSNPN and SVGIG (reference sequence).

By share of the sample, this clonotype is medium-sized (0.01 to 0.1%). The chain combines TRBV2 with TRBJ1-2; D not certain. The V end lost 8 bases, the J end lost 8 bases, and 18 bases lay between the germline ends. Germline-derived CDR1 and CDR2 are SNHLY and FYNNEI. This CDR3 contains 13 residues. CDR3: CASPQSRTEGYTF. The CDR3 DNA reads TGTGCCAGCCCTCAATCCCGGACTGAAGGCTACACCTTC.

This clonotype came up many times. The chain recombines TRBV5-5 with TRBJ2-3, with TRBD1 matching over 7 bases. The germline gives CDR1 SGHKS, CDR2 YYEKEE (reference sequence). CDR3 size: 16 residues. V lost 1 base, J lost 1 base, and 6 bases stayed unmatched. CDR3 nucleotides: TGTGCCAGCAGCTTGATAAGGGGGCCTGGCACAGATACGCAGTATTTT. This translates into CASSLIRGPGTDTQYF.

This clonotype was recorded a few times. V gene TRBV10-3 combines with J gene TRBJ1-2, with a tentative D call TRBD1 (6 bases). V was cut by 0 bases and J by 3 bases, with 11 bases left in between. The germline gives CDR1 ENHRY, CDR2 SYGVKD. This CDR3 is 15 amino acids long. CDR3 amino acids: CAISESGRGDYGYTF. The DNA of the CDR3 is TGTGCCATCAGTGAGTCGGGCAGGGGCGACTATGGCTACACCTTC.

In its sample, this clonotype was seen many times. The chain employs TRBV6-6 and TRBJ2-7; D unclear. Per germline, CDR1 MNHNY and CDR2 SVGAGI (reference sequence). CDR3 length: 13 amino acids. The CDR3 region has the DNA TGTGCTACCTCCGGTGGCGGCTCCTACGAGCAGTACTTC. Translating it yields CATSGGGSYEQYF.

The chain employs TRBV2 and TRBJ1-3; 7 nucleotides line up with TRBD1. The CDR3 length is 16 residues. Per the germline V gene, CDR1 is SNHLY and CDR2 is FYNNEI. The J segment lost 0 bases and the V segment lost 6 bases, leaving 8 bases of the junction unmatched. CDR3 coding DNA: TGTGCCAGCAGCGCGGACAGGCCGACCTCTGGAAACACCATATATTTT. It specifies CASSADRPTSGNTIYF.